Below are 8 T cell receptor beta chains sequenced from a single sample in a study of OX40 agonist ivuxolimab in advanced cancers. Libraries were prepared through the immunoSEQ multiplex PCR assay. Sourced from immuneACCESS, this table was stored by TCRdb with only in-frame sequences that have V and J called. A share of the clones is absent; for the studies checked, an unresolved V gene accounts for under half, and the remainder has no known explanation. The table for this sample lists around 33,000 clones; 89% of them were counted only once. The ten largest clones represent approximately 9.7% of the sample. Here the sequenced sample was CD4+ or CD8+ T cells sorted from blood, taken in a trial of the OX40 agonist ivuxolimab. Receptors originate from an adult with an advanced solid tumor such as melanoma, head and neck, liver or kidney cancer.

This sequence joins TRBV28 and TRBJ2-7, with a tentative D call TRBD1 (5 bases). Per germline, CDR1 MDHEN and CDR2 SYDVKM. CDR3 length equals 12 residues. Trimming removed 6 bases at V and 5 bases at J, with 11 bases between. The CDR3, as DNA: TGTGCCAGCAGGATGGCAGGGCACGAGCAGTACTTC. This translates into CASRMAGHEQYF.

The chain links TRBV7-2 to TRBJ2-1; possibly TRBD1 or TRBD2 for D (7 bases each). The CDR3 spans 15 residues. Trimming took 2 bases from V and 3 from J, leaving 11 bases between them. Germline V gene lookup returns CDR1 SGHTA and CDR2 FQGNSA. CDR3 coding DNA: TGTGCCAGCAGCTTACAGGGGGACTACTACAATGAGCAGTTCTTC. Translating gives CASSLQGDYYNEQFF. Full variable domain (outside the CDR3, taken from reference TRBV7-2 and TRBJ2-1): GAGVSQSPSNKVTEKGKDVELRCDPISGHTALYWYRQSLGQGLEFLIYFQGNSAPDKSGLPSDRFSAERTGGSVSTLTIQRTQQEDSAVYLCASSLQGDYYNEQFFGPGTRLTVL.

In DNA form, the CDR3 reads TGTGCCAGCAGCTTAAGCAATGAGCAGTTCTTC. It is translated as CASSLSNEQFF. The chain joins TRBV7-3 to TRBJ2-1, with D unresolved. Trimming left V 1 base short and J 6 bases short, with 1 base between. Germline V gene lookup returns CDR1 SGHTA and CDR2 FQGTGA. The length of the CDR3 is 11 residues.

The V gene is TRBV9, the J gene TRBJ2-1, with TRBD2 matching over 13 bases. Germline-derived CDR1 and CDR2 are SGDLS and YYNGEE. The CDR3 contains 17 residues. Trimming at V came to 2 bases and at J to 12 bases, leaving 14 bases not matched to a gene. The CDR3: CASSVALAGGPLSVQFF. For the CDR3, the DNA is TGTGCCAGCAGCGTCGCACTAGCGGGAGGGCCGCTCTCGGTGCAGTTCTTC.

In the case of this clone: The same CDR3 is also encoded by other DNA sequences in this sample. The CDR3 protein is CASSRGQGREKLFF. The CDR3, as DNA: TGTGCCAGCAGCCGCGGACAGGGGCGAGAAAAACTGTTTTTT. The V and J genes are TRBV28 and TRBJ1-4; 9 bases are a match to TRBD1. CDR1 and CDR2 (germline): MDHEN, SYDVKM. With 6 bases clipped from V and 8 bases from J, the junction kept 7 bases outside the gene matches. This CDR3 contains 14 residues.

The gene calls are TRBV29-1 and TRBJ2-1; unclear D gene. The CDR3 has 13 residues. The germline V gene has CDR1 SQVTM and CDR2 ANQGSEA. Trimming left V 4 bases short and J 0 bases short, with 7 bases between. In DNA form, the CDR3 reads TGCAGCGTTGGTGAAAGCTCCTACAATGAGCAGTTCTTC. Amino acid sequence: CSVGESSYNEQFF.

The chain couples TRBV6-6 to TRBJ1-5; D is perhaps TRBD1 (5 bases). Per the germline V gene, CDR1 is MNHNY and CDR2 is SVGAGI (reference sequence). This CDR3 region has 13 residues. The V end was cut by 6 bases, the J end by 3 bases, with 9 bases between. The CDR3 bases are TGTGCCAGCAGCCGACAGAACAATCAGCCCCAGCATTTT. Translation: CASSRQNNQPQHF.

This clone was counted only a few times. DNA of the CDR3: TGTGCCACGGAGCGGGAGTTGGTCGATGAGCAGTTCTTC. The encoded protein is CATERELVDEQFF. The chain has TRBV2 and TRBJ2-1; 8 bases match TRBD2. Trimming cost V 10 bases and J 8 bases; bases outside gene matches: 10. Germline CDR1 and CDR2: SNHLY and FYNNEI. CDR3 length equals 13 residues.